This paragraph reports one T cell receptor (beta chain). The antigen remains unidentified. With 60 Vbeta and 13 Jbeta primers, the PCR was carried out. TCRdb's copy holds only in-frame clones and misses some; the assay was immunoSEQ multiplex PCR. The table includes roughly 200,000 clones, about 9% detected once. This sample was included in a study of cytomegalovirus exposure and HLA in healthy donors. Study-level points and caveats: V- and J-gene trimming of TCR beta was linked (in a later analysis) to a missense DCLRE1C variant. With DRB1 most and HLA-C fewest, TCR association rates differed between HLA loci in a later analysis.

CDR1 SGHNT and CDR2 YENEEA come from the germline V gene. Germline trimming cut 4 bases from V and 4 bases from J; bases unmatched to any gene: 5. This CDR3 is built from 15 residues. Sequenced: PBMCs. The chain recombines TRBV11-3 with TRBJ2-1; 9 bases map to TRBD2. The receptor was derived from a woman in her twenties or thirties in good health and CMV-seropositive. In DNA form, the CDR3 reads TGTGCCAGCAGCTCCCGACTAGCGGCGTACAATGAGCAGTTCTTC. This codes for CASSSRLAAYNEQFF. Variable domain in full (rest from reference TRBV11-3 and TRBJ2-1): EAGVVQSPRYKIIEKKQPVAFWCNPISGHNTLYWYLQNLGQGPELLIRYENEEAVDDSQLPKDRFSAERLKGVDSTLKIQPAELGDSAVYLCASSSRLAAYNEQFFGPGTRLTVL.